This is a list of T cell receptor beta chains from one sample in a study of blood T cell repertoires in COVID-19. Repertoires were generated with immunoSEQ multiplex PCR, while TCRdb's copy carries only in-frame clones and drops some. This table has 70,000 or so clones, more than 70% appearing once. The material sequenced was peripheral blood. The receptors come from a man aged 45-65 years with COVID-19, enrolled during active disease. Each CDR3 is given with its conserved first and last residue. The D gene is left open where the match is weak. Clone size appears in some rows only: once, few, many, or a class for an expanded clone.

j_call | v_call | clone_size | d_call | cdr3_aa | cdr3_nt
TRBJ1-5 | TRBV6-5 | . | . | CASSPDRFQPQHF | TGTGCCAGCAGTCCCGACAGGTTCCAGCCCCAGCATTTT
TRBJ1-5 | TRBV18 | . | . | CASSPGRNQPQHF | TGTGCCAGCTCACCAGGGCGCAATCAGCCCCAGCATTTT
TRBJ2-7 | TRBV19 | . | TRBD1 | CASSKPQGESYEQYF | TGTGCCAGTAGTAAACCTCAGGGGGAAAGCTACGAGCAGTACTTC
TRBJ2-6 | TRBV30 | . | TRBD2 | CAWSVGAAGGRSGANVLTF | TGTGCCTGGAGTGTTGGAGCGGCGGGAGGGCGCTCTGGGGCCAACGTCCTGACTTTC
TRBJ2-3 | TRBV7-3 | once | . | CASSLTGQDTDTQYF | TGTGCCAGCAGCTTAACTGGGCAGGACACAGATACGCAGTATTTT
TRBJ2-4 | TRBV4-1 | . | . | CASSQAGVPGIQYF | TGCGCCAGCAGCCAAGCGGGGGTACCAGGCATTCAGTACTTC
TRBJ2-1 | TRBV30 | . | . | CAWLRGIGRYNEQFF | TGTGCCTGGCTCCGCGGGATTGGGCGATACAATGAGCAGTTCTTC
TRBJ1-5 | TRBV30 | . | . | CAWTPRGLRNQPQHF | TGTGCCTGGACCCCCAGGGGATTACGGAATCAGCCCCAGCATTTT
TRBJ1-5 | TRBV6-2/TRBV6-3 | few | TRBD1 | CASSYADRGVQPQHF | TGTGCCAGCAGTTACGCGGACAGGGGGGTACAGCCCCAGCATTTT
TRBJ1-6 | TRBV3-1/TRBV3-2 | . | . | CASSQRQRSPLHF | TGTGCCAGCAGCCAGAGACAGCGATCACCCCTCCACTTT
TRBJ2-2 | TRBV7-3 | . | TRBD2 | CASSVTSGRFGELFF | TGTGCCAGCAGCGTAACTAGCGGGAGGTTCGGGGAGCTGTTTTTT
TRBJ2-3 | TRBV5-6 | few | TRBD2 | CASSRGTSGIDTQYF | TGTGCCAGCAGCAGGGGGACTAGCGGGATCGATACGCAGTATTTT
TRBJ2-7 | TRBV7-9 | once | . | CASSPLRGFAYEQYF | TGTGCCAGCAGCCCCCTCAGAGGGTTCGCCTACGAGCAGTACTTC
TRBJ1-1 | TRBV28 | . | . | CASSLSGLGNTEAFF | TGTGCCAGCAGTTTATCGGGACTGGGGAACACTGAAGCTTTCTTT
TRBJ1-5 | TRBV7-2 | . | TRBD1 | CASSFWAEGTVSNQPQHF | TGTGCCAGCAGCTTTTGGGCTGAGGGGACAGTTAGCAATCAGCCCCAGCATTTT
TRBJ2-3 | TRBV3-1/TRBV3-2 | . | . | CASSQGLNRDTDTQYF | TGTGCCAGCAGCCAAGGTCTCAACAGAGACACAGATACGCAGTATTTT
TRBJ2-1 | TRBV12-5 | . | TRBD1 | CASGGQEYNEQFF | TGTGCTAGTGGGGGACAGGAATACAATGAGCAGTTCTTC
TRBJ1-2 | TRBV5-1 | . | TRBD1 | CASSLDRGSYGYTF | TGCGCCAGCAGCTTAGACAGGGGCAGTTATGGCTACACCTTC
TRBJ1-2 | TRBV7-9 | . | TRBD1 | CASRAGTGDGYTF | TGTGCCAGCAGAGCCGGGACAGGGGACGGCTACACCTTC
TRBJ2-5 | TRBV4-1 | . | TRBD2 | CASSRTSGRALETQYF | TGCGCCAGCAGCCGGACTAGCGGGAGGGCCTTAGAGACCCAGTACTTC
TRBJ1-1 | TRBV19 | . | . | CASSPGHRALNTEAFF | TGTGCCAGTAGCCCTGGACATCGAGCTTTGAACACTGAAGCTTTCTTT
TRBJ2-7 | TRBV6-5 | . | TRBD1 | CASRGQGFSVYEQYF | TGTGCCAGCAGGGGACAGGGCTTTTCGGTCTACGAGCAGTACTTC
TRBJ2-1 | TRBV11-2 | . | TRBD2 | CASSPSGTAYNEQFF | TGTGCCAGCAGCCCTAGCGGGACGGCCTACAATGAGCAGTTCTTC
TRBJ1-5 | TRBV5-6 | . | . | CASSLVEWQGYQPQHF | TGTGCCAGCAGCTTAGTCGAATGGCAGGGGTATCAGCCCCAGCATTTT
TRBJ2-2 | TRBV13 | . | TRBD2 | CASIQTSGTGARGELFF | TGTGCCAGCATCCAAACTAGCGGGACTGGGGCGCGCGGGGAGCTGTTTTTT
TRBJ2-7 | TRBV18 | . | . | CASSRSRDQNYEQYF | TGTGCCAGCTCAAGATCGCGGGACCAAAACTACGAGCAGTACTTC
TRBJ1-2 | TRBV7-2 | . | . | CASSLAGGLHTF | TGTGCCAGCAGCTTAGCCGGGGGGTTACACACCTTC
TRBJ1-1 | TRBV5-4 | . | TRBD1 | CASSPGQGATNTEAFF | TGTGCCAGCAGCCCTGGACAGGGGGCCACGAACACTGAAGCTTTCTTT
TRBJ2-4 | TRBV4-1 | . | . | CASSQDIPNIQYF | TGCGCCAGCAGCCAAGATATCCCAAACATTCAGTACTTC
TRBJ2-1 | TRBV7-3 | . | TRBD2 | CASSITSGGEQFF | TGTGCCAGCAGCATTACTAGCGGGGGGGAGCAGTTCTTC
TRBJ2-7 | TRBV28 | . | TRBD2 | CASSVGGVPSYEQYF | TGTGCCAGCAGTGTCGGGGGGGTTCCGTCCTACGAGCAGTACTTC
TRBJ2-7 | TRBV6-6 | . | . | CASSYGSGSHEQYF | TGTGCCAGCAGTTATGGGTCGGGGTCCCACGAGCAGTACTTC
TRBJ2-5 | TRBV5-5 | few | . | CASSLGSRRGTQYF | TGTGCCAGCAGCCTCGGGTCACGAAGGGGGACCCAGTACTTC
TRBJ1-1 | TRBV6-6 | . | . | CASKWAEQAFF | TGTGCCAGCAAATGGGCCGAGCAAGCTTTCTTT
TRBJ1-1 | TRBV11-2 | . | . | CASSLDARTGNTEAFF | TGTGCCAGCAGCTTAGATGCCCGGACTGGGAACACTGAAGCTTTCTTT
TRBJ1-5 | TRBV28 | . | . | CASSFMGTGGQPQHF | TGTGCCAGCAGTTTTATGGGGACTGGGGGACAGCCCCAGCATTTT
TRBJ2-7 | TRBV28 | . | . | CASSLAGPLDYEQYF | TGTGCCAGCAGTTTAGCGGGCCCACTTGACTACGAGCAGTACTTC
TRBJ2-3 | TRBV6-1 | . | . | CASSVLSDLVTDTQYF | TGTGCCAGCAGTGTACTCTCGGATCTAGTCACAGATACGCAGTATTTT
TRBJ1-4 | TRBV10-3 | once | . | CAISGGTATNEKLFF | TGTGCCATCAGTGGCGGGACCGCAACTAATGAAAAACTGTTTTTT
TRBJ1-1 | TRBV12-3/TRBV12-4 | few | . | CASRGRMNTEAFF | TGTGCCAGCAGGGGCCGGATGAACACTGAAGCTTTCTTT
TRBJ2-1 | TRBV4-2 | . | TRBD2 | CASSQGSGGPREQFF | TGTGCCAGCAGCCAAGGGTCGGGAGGGCCGCGTGAGCAGTTCTTC
TRBJ2-2 | TRBV7-3 | . | . | CASSSSSTGELFF | TGTGCCAGCAGCTCTAGTAGTACCGGGGAGCTGTTTTTT
TRBJ1-2 | TRBV5-1 | . | . | CASSILQAGASGYTF | TGCGCCAGCAGCATACTCCAAGCGGGGGCTAGTGGCTACACCTTC
TRBJ2-3 | TRBV5-1 | . | TRBD2 | CASSSLGAGDTDTQYF | TGCGCCAGCAGCTCCCTGGGAGCGGGAGATACAGATACGCAGTATTTT
TRBJ2-2 | TRBV29-1 | . | TRBD1 | CSVALLDRGVGELFF | TGCAGCGTTGCTCTTTTGGACAGGGGGGTCGGGGAGCTGTTTTTT
TRBJ1-1 | TRBV2 | few | . | CASTRYNEAFF | TGTGCCAGCACTAGATATAACGAAGCTTTCTTT
TRBJ2-1 | TRBV5-1 | . | . | CASSLSIGDRRDNEQFF | TGCGCCAGCAGCTTGAGTATAGGAGACAGGCGGGACAATGAGCAGTTCTTC
TRBJ1-1 | TRBV11-2 | few | . | CASSLPRQTLNTEAFF | TGTGCCAGCAGCTTACCCCGACAGACCTTGAACACTGAAGCTTTCTTT
TRBJ1-1 | TRBV29-1 | . | . | CSVASRSRNTEAFF | TGCAGCGTCGCCAGCAGGTCACGAAACACTGAAGCTTTCTTT
TRBJ2-7 | TRBV19 | . | . | CASSIEDRGEQYF | TGTGCCAGTAGTATTGAGGACAGAGGCGAGCAGTACTTC
TRBJ2-6 | TRBV5-6 | once | . | CASSLETRVSNVLTF | TGTGCCAGCAGCTTGGAGACGAGGGTGTCCAACGTCCTGACTTTC
TRBJ2-7 | TRBV21-1 | . | . | CASSPRGPYEQYF | TGTGCCAGCAGCCCCCGGGGTCCCTACGAGCAGTACTTC
TRBJ2-7 | TRBV6-5 | . | . | CASNSHQASSYEQYF | TGTGCCAGCAACTCGCACCAGGCCAGTTCCTACGAGCAGTACTTC
TRBJ1-2 | TRBV2 | . | . | CASSQMRNYGYTF | TGTGCCAGCTCACAGATGAGAAACTATGGCTACACCTTC
TRBJ2-2 | TRBV30 | . | TRBD2 | CAWRRLAGVLTGELFF | TGTGCCTGGAGGAGGTTAGCGGGAGTACTAACCGGGGAGCTGTTTTTT
TRBJ1-4 | TRBV2 | . | . | CASSDHGATNEKLFF | TGTGCCAGCAGTGACCACGGAGCAACTAATGAAAAACTGTTTTTT
TRBJ2-3 | TRBV7-3 | . | . | CASSLIGSITDTQYF | TGTGCCAGCAGCTTAATTGGGAGTATCACAGATACGCAGTATTTT
TRBJ2-1 | TRBV5-1 | once | . | CASRPLTGYNEQFF | TGCGCCAGCAGACCTTTGACCGGGTACAATGAGCAGTTCTTC
TRBJ1-1 | TRBV5-5 | . | . | CASSMDTNTEAFF | TGTGCCAGCAGCATGGACACGAACACTGAAGCTTTCTTT